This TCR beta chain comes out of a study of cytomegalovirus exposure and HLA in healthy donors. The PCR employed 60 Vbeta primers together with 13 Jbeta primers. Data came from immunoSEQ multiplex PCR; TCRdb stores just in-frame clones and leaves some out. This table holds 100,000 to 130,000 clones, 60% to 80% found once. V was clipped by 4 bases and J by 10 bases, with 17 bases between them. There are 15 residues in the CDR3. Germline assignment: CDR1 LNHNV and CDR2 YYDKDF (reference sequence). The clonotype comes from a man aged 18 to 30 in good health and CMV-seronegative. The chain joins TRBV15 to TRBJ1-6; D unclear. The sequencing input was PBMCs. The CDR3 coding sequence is TGTGCCACCAGCACGGGAGGGAATAGAGGCTCACCCCTCCACTTT. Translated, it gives CATSTGGNRGSPLHF.